Below are 12 T cell receptor beta chains sequenced from a single sample in a study of CD8+ T cells in alopecia areata. Following extraction, RNA underwent reverse transcription to cDNA, which served as the sequencing template. The assay was immunoSEQ multiplex PCR, and TCRdb's table has in-frame clones only and misses some. The repertoire holds around 140,000 clones, with more than 40% as singletons. The sample consisted of CD8+ T cells sorted from blood, taken at week 0. Receptors originate from a human donor with alopecia areata.

This rearrangement joins TRBV29-1 to TRBJ2-1; D is uncertain. V dropped 8 bases and J dropped 3 bases, with 11 bases sitting between them. Germline CDR1 is SQVTM and CDR2 is ANQGSEA. The CDR3 is 12 amino acids. The DNA for the CDR3 is TGCAGCCAAGGTTCGGACTACAATGAGCAGTTCTTC. Translation: CSQGSDYNEQFF.

This clone was counted once. V usage is TRBV30 and J usage is TRBJ2-7, with TRBD2 matching over 11 bases. The CDR3 totals 15 residues. CDR1 and CDR2 from the germline V gene are GTSNPN and SVGIG (reference sequence). V shed 4 bases and J 10 bases; nucleotides not matched to a gene: 15. DNA for the CDR3: TGTGCCTGGAACCTTGTAGCGGGGGGGCCTCGTTCCCAGTACTTC. This gives the protein CAWNLVAGGPRSQYF.

The chain recombines TRBV4-2 with TRBJ1-1, with D unclear. The CDR3 is 16 amino acids. The germline CDR1 and CDR2 sequences are LGHNA and YNFKEQ. The germline V and J ends were trimmed by 1 base and 0 bases, with 12 bases remaining between them. DNA of the CDR3: TGTGCCAGCAGCCAAGTCCGACACCAAATGAACACTGAAGCTTTCTTT. It specifies CASSQVRHQMNTEAFF.

CDR3 sequence (DNA): TGTGCCCAGGCGGAGAACACTGAAGCTTTCTTT. Its protein is CAQAENTEAFF. J is TRBJ1-1 and V is TRBV30, with D uncertain. V lost 8 bases to trimming and J lost 1 base, with 8 bases between them. CDR1 GTSNPN and CDR2 SVGIG come from the germline V gene (reference sequence). CDR3 size: 11 residues. The full variable domain, completed using reference TRBV30 and TRBJ1-1, is SQTIHQWPATLVQPVGSPLSLECTVEGTSNPNLYWYRQAAGRGLQLLFYSVGIGQISSEVPQNLSASRPQDRQFILSSKKLLLSDSGFYLCAQAENTEAFFGQGTRLTVV.

V gene TRBV2 combines with J gene TRBJ2-7, with TRBD2 matching 10 bases. The CDR3 has 15 residues. V was clipped by 3 bases and J by 4 bases; unmatched bases: 6. CDR1 SNHLY and CDR2 FYNNEI come from the germline V gene. In DNA form, the CDR3 reads TGTGCCAGCAGTGAGATAGCGGGGGGCCCTTACGAGCAGTACTTC. Its translation is CASSEIAGGPYEQYF. The entire variable domain, with the rest obtained from reference TRBV2 and TRBJ2-7, is as follows: EPEVTQTPSHQVTQMGQEVILRCVPISNHLYFYWYRQILGQKVEFLVSFYNNEISEKSEIFDDQFSVERPDGSNFTLKIRSTKLEDSAMYFCASSEIAGGPYEQYFGPGTRLTVT.

This clone has only one observation. The chain couples TRBV27 to TRBJ2-7, with TRBD2 matching 10 bases. V lost 5 bases and J lost 3; bases outside the gene matches: 13. This CDR3 is built from 17 residues. Germline V lookup: CDR1 MNHEY, CDR2 SMNVEV (reference sequence). Written as DNA, the CDR3 is TGTGCCAGCAGTCTGCCCCCCCTAGCGGGGGCCTTCTACGAGCAGTACTTC. This translates into CASSLPPLAGAFYEQYF.

This chain uses TRBV7-9 with TRBJ1-5, with D possibly matching TRBD1 (5 bases). V lost 3 bases and J lost 16, with 16 bases in between. The CDR3 loop spans 12 amino acids. Germline CDR1 SEHNR, CDR2 FQNEAQ (reference sequence). CDR3 DNA: TGTGCCAGCAGCTTTGGGCAGGGCGAAGGACATTTT. It encodes CASSFGQGEGHF.

The chain carries TRBV20-1 and TRBJ2-1; D is undetermined. The ends were cut back, 6 bases at V and 8 bases at J, with 8 bases in the middle. The CDR3 contains 10 residues. The germline V gene encodes CDR1 DFQATT and CDR2 SNEGSKA (reference sequence). The CDR3 DNA sequence: TGCAGTGCCCTAATGTATGAGCAGTTCTTC. It encodes CSALMYEQFF.

CDR3 DNA: TGCAGCGTTGATCCTAAGGGACAGGTAGACCACGAGCAGTACTTC. Residues: CSVDPKGQVDHEQYF. The chain is built from TRBV29-1 and TRBJ2-5; 8 nucleotides agree with TRBD1. The J call is uncertain, as TRBJ2-7 better fits the DNA end. Germline V lookup: CDR1 SQVTM, CDR2 ANQGSEA. The CDR3 covers 15 residues.

Of note for this clone: The same CDR3 is also encoded by other DNA sequences in this sample. The rearrangement links TRBV7-9 to TRBJ2-5; D ambiguous. The CDR3 covers 11 residues. With 5 bases removed from V and 2 bases from J, the gap between germline ends came to 3 bases. CDR1 SEHNR and CDR2 FQNEAQ come from the germline V gene (reference sequence). The CDR3 is CASSPQETQYF. CDR3 nucleotides: TGTGCCAGCAGCCCTCAAGAGACCCAGTACTTC.

This clone was counted only a few times. This chain joins TRBV4-2 and TRBJ1-6; D remains unclear. Trimming stripped 0 bases from V and 7 bases from J, with 10 bases between. The CDR3 totals 15 residues. Germline CDR1 and CDR2: LGHNA and YNFKEQ. This chain's CDR3 is CASSQEGGSNSPLHF. The CDR3 bases are TGTGCCAGCAGCCAAGAGGGTGGCAGCAATTCACCCCTCCACTTT.

This chain connects TRBV4-1 to TRBJ2-5; 8 nucleotides match TRBD2. Unmatched junction bases numbered 4, after V lost 1 base and J lost 3 bases. In germline, CDR1 is MGHRA, CDR2 YSYEKL. This CDR3 contains 15 residues. CDR3 region: CASSQGRGAEETQYF. The CDR3 DNA is TGCGCCAGCAGCCAAGGGCGGGGGGCCGAAGAGACCCAGTACTTC.